Listed here are 6 T cell receptor beta chains from one sample, sequenced in a study of memory CD4+ T cells and cytomegalovirus serostatus. Clones were sequenced by immunoSEQ multiplex PCR, and TCRdb holds only the in-frame ones, with some missing. The table records 45,000 to 60,000 clones, over 70% of them present only once. The sort gate was single viable CD3+CD4+CD8-CD45RO+ cells for memory CD4+ T cells. Sequencing was carried out using memory CD4+ T cells from blood. Receptor source: an adult in good health and CMV-seropositive.

The chain recombines TRBV6-5 with TRBJ1-2; a weak D match, TRBD1 (5 bases). The germline CDR1 and CDR2 sequences are MNHEY and SVGAGI. The CDR3 is made up of 14 amino acids. Trimming stripped 5 bases from V and 4 bases from J, with 14 bases between. The CDR3 DNA reads TGTGCCAGCAGTACCTCGGGGCGAGGCTATGGCTACACCTTC. Protein: CASSTSGRGYGYTF.

The J gene is TRBJ1-1, the V gene TRBV6-5; TRBD1 matches 7 bases. The CDR3 covers 14 residues. The trim removed 4 bases at V and 2 bases at J, leaving 4 bases unmatched. Germline V CDR1 and CDR2: MNHEY, SVGAGI. The CDR3 region has the DNA TGTGCCAGCAGTTTAAGGGACAGCAACACTGAAGCTTTCTTT. Translating it yields CASSLRDSNTEAFF.

The V and J genes are TRBV5-4 and TRBJ2-1; D assignment may be TRBD1 or TRBD2 (6 bases each). V lost 0 bases, J lost 0 bases, and 13 bases lay in between. The CDR3 contains 17 residues. The germline V gene encodes CDR1 SGHNT and CDR2 YYREEE (reference sequence). This chain's CDR3 is CASSLVRGGFSYNEQFF. DNA for the CDR3: TGTGCCAGCAGCTTGGTAAGAGGGGGGTTCTCCTACAATGAGCAGTTCTTC. Full variable domain (outside the CDR3, taken from reference TRBV5-4 and TRBJ2-1): ETGVTQSPTHLIKTRGQQVTLRCSSQSGHNTVSWYQQALGQGPQFIFQYYREEENGRGNFPPRFSGLQFPNYSSELNVNALELDDSALYLCASSLVRGGFSYNEQFFGPGTRLTVL.

The chain carries TRBV2 and TRBJ1-1, with 7 bases that match TRBD1. After removal of 6 bases from V and 4 bases from J, the junction contained 8 bases not matched to a gene. The CDR3 sequence is 14 residues long. Per germline, CDR1 SNHLY and CDR2 FYNNEI. CDR3 DNA sequence: TGTGCCAGCAGCCCCAGACAGGGACTCACTGAAGCTTTCTTT. It is translated as CASSPRQGLTEAFF.

V is TRBV2 and J is TRBJ1-3; D not resolved. CDR3 length: 15 amino acids. The V end was cut by 8 bases, the J end by 7 bases, with 21 bases between. Germline V gene sequence: CDR1 SNHLY, CDR2 FYNNEI. Written as DNA, the CDR3 is TGTGCCAGCCGTAACGAGGCCAGGATCTGGAACACCATATATTTT. Protein: CASRNEARIWNTIYF.

This clone was seen a handful of times. CDR3 bases: TGTGCCAGCATTTACGACCGGAACACTGAAGCTTTCTTT. This sequence encodes CASIYDRNTEAFF. The chain has TRBV28 and TRBJ1-1; D unclear. Looked up from germline, CDR1 is MDHEN and CDR2 is SYDVKM. With 7 bases removed from V and 1 base from J, the gap between germline ends came to 10 bases. The CDR3 spans 13 residues.